Listed below are T cell receptor beta chains from one sample, sequenced in a study of patients and donors after allogeneic stem cell transplantation. TCRdb re-called the RT-PCR reads with MiXCR, one entry per CDR3 protein. The table includes 190,000 or so distinct CDR3 sequences, around 40% detected once. Material for sequencing was blood, either unsorted or a sorted T cell fraction (not recorded which). Receptors originate from a human donor who was either an allogeneic HSCT recipient or a stem cell or donor lymphocyte infusion donor (not recorded which). It is not recorded whose cells these are; they may come from a transplant donor. Both conserved end residues are part of each CDR3. A D gene is named only where the DNA matches it firmly. The size of a clone is reported for some rows only, either as once, few or many, or as a class for expanded clones.

d_call: NA
clone_size: few
j_call: TRBJ1-4
v_call: TRBV15
cdr3_aa: CATSRDPGEKLFF
cdr3_nt: TGTGCCACCAGCAGAGACCCCGGGGAAAAACTGTTTTTT

d_call: NA
clone_size: NA
j_call: TRBJ2-1
v_call: TRBV10-3
cdr3_aa: CAISQIEGLSYNEQFF
cdr3_nt: TGTGCCATCAGTCAGATTGAGGGGTTAAGCTACAATGAGCAGTTCTTC

d_call: NA
clone_size: few
j_call: TRBJ1-2
v_call: TRBV7-8
cdr3_aa: CASSYPDSSYGYTF
cdr3_nt: TGTGCCAGCAGCTATCCCGACAGCAGCTATGGCTACACCTTC

d_call: NA
clone_size: NA
j_call: TRBJ1-3
v_call: TRBV5-1
cdr3_aa: CASSPAGVSSGNTIYF
cdr3_nt: TGCGCCAGCAGCCCCGCAGGGGTTAGCTCTGGAAACACCATATATTTT

d_call: NA
clone_size: NA
j_call: TRBJ1-4
v_call: TRBV20-1
cdr3_aa: CSAPGRTNEKLFF
cdr3_nt: TGCAGTGCTCCCGGGAGGACTAATGAAAAACTGTTTTTT

d_call: NA
clone_size: NA
j_call: TRBJ1-2
v_call: TRBV20-1
cdr3_aa: CSARDQTVYGYTF
cdr3_nt: TGCAGTGCTAGAGATCAAACAGTCTATGGCTACACCTTC

d_call: NA
clone_size: NA
j_call: TRBJ1-6
v_call: TRBV6-5
cdr3_aa: CASSYRGPNSPLHF
cdr3_nt: TGTGCCAGCAGTTACCGAGGCCCAAATTCACCCCTCCACTTT

d_call: NA
clone_size: NA
j_call: TRBJ2-7
v_call: TRBV15
cdr3_aa: CATSRESGFYEQYF
cdr3_nt: TGTGCCACCAGCAGAGAGTCAGGGTTCTACGAGCAGTACTTC

d_call: NA
clone_size: NA
j_call: TRBJ1-1
v_call: TRBV5-1
cdr3_aa: CASSLPGPNTEAFF
cdr3_nt: TGCGCCAGCAGCCTGCCTGGTCCGAACACTGAAGCTTTCTTT

d_call: NA
clone_size: NA
j_call: TRBJ1-2
v_call: TRBV20-1
cdr3_aa: CSARERGGGYTF
cdr3_nt: TGCAGTGCTAGAGAACGGGGCGGGGGCTACACCTTC

d_call: NA
clone_size: few
j_call: TRBJ1-2
v_call: TRBV2
cdr3_aa: CASSEGQVRCYTF
cdr3_nt: TGTGCCAGCAGTGAAGGGCAGGTGCGCTGCTACACCTTC

d_call: NA
clone_size: NA
j_call: TRBJ1-1
v_call: TRBV6-1
cdr3_aa: CASSVTQRDTEAFF
cdr3_nt: TGTGCCAGCAGTGTTACGCAGAGGGACACTGAAGCTTTCTTT

d_call: NA
clone_size: few
j_call: TRBJ2-1
v_call: TRBV6-5
cdr3_aa: CASSWGRVYNEQFF
cdr3_nt: TGTGCCAGCAGTTGGGGCAGGGTGTACAATGAGCAGTTCTTC

d_call: TRBD2
clone_size: few
j_call: TRBJ2-7
v_call: TRBV29-1
cdr3_aa: CSFISGGYSGEQYF
cdr3_nt: TGCAGCTTCATATCGGGAGGGTATTCAGGCGAGCAGTACTTC

d_call: NA
clone_size: NA
j_call: TRBJ2-5
v_call: TRBV5-1
cdr3_aa: CASLDGIQETQYF
cdr3_nt: TGCGCCAGCCTAGACGGAATCCAAGAGACCCAGTACTTC